This TCR beta chain was captured by sequencing in a study of identical twins. Study conclusions and caveats: Out-of-frame TCR alpha sharing observed in monozygotic twins exceeded model estimates. Alpha sequences that were out-of-frame and twin-shared showed an excess of low generation probability.

This clonotype occurred a few times. Its antigen is currently unknown. A universal primer binding site was introduced by template switching. The final cDNA contained unique molecular identifiers. TCRdb reanalysed the 5' RACE reads using MiXCR and keeps one entry per CDR3 protein. This sample has 1,800,000 or so distinct CDR3 sequences; roughly a third occur once, and the top ten carry approximately 0.29%. Sequenced material: cord blood. This clonotype was obtained from a newborn girl in good health.

CDR3 nucleotides: TGTGCCAGCAGCCTAGAGACTAGCAGAACCTACGAGCAGTACTTC. This translates into CASSLETSRTYEQYF. The chain is built from TRBV4-2 and TRBJ2-7, with 7 bases that match TRBD2. Germline values: CDR1 LGHNA, CDR2 YNFKEQ. This CDR3 has 15 amino acids. J lost 2 bases, V lost 4 bases, and 8 bases had no gene match.